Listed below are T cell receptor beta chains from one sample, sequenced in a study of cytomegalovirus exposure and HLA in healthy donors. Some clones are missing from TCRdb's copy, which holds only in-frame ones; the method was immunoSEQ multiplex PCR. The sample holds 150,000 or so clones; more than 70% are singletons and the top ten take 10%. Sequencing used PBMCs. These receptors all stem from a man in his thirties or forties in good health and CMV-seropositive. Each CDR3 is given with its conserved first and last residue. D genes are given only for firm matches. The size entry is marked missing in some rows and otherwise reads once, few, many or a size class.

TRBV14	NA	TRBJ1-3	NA	TGTGCCAGCAGGGGAGACCCGGTAACCGCTGGAAACACCATATATTTT	CASRGDPVTAGNTIYF
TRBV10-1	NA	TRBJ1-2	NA	TGCGCCAGCAGTGATCCCCTCGGGGGGGCTAACTATGGCTACACCTTC	CASSDPLGGANYGYTF
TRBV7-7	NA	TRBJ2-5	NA	TGTGCTAGCAGCCCCCAGGGGGAGACCCAGTACTTC	CASSPQGETQYF
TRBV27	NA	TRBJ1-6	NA	TGTGCCAGCAGTCCTCAGGGGACCTATAATTCACCCCTCCACTTT	CASSPQGTYNSPLHF
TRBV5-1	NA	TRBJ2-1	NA	TGCGCCAGCAGCTTGTGGGCTACCAATGAGCAGTTCTTC	CASSLWATNEQFF
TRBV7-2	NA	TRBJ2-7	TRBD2	TGTGCCAGCAGCTTAGCAAGCCGCGGGAGGGCCGGGTTCCACGAGCAGTACTTC	CASSLASRGRAGFHEQYF
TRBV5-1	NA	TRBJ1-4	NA	TGCGCCAGCAGCTTTGACAAAGCAGTCAATGAAAAACTGTTTTTT	CASSFDKAVNEKLFF
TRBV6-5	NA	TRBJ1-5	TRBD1	TGTGCCAGCAGTTACTCTGGGACAGGGTACGGCCAGCCCCAGCATTTT	CASSYSGTGYGQPQHF
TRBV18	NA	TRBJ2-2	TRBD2	TGTGCCAGCTCACTCTCTAGCGGCGGGAACACCGGGGAGCTGTTTTTT	CASSLSSGGNTGELFF
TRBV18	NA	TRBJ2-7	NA	TGTGCCAGCTCACCACCGGTGAGGGTGTCTGCAGTCGAGCAGTACTTC	CASSPPVRVSAVEQYF
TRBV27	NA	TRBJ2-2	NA	TGTGCCAGCAGTCTTACCGGGTCCCCGGCTGGGGAGCTGTTTTTT	CASSLTGSPAGELFF
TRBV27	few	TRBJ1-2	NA	TGTGCCAGCAGTCGAACAGGATTTAACTATGGCTACACCTTC	CASSRTGFNYGYTF
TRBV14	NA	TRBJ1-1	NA	TGTGCCAGCAGCCAGGCATGGACAGCAGAAGCTTTCTTT	CASSQAWTAEAFF
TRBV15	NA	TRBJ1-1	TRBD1	TGTGCCACCAGCAGCAACCGGGACAGGGGACGGTCGACTGAAGCTTTCTTT	CATSSNRDRGRSTEAFF
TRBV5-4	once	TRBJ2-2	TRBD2	TGTGCCAGCAGCCCGCGAGCGGGGACTCCTACCGGGGAGCTGTTTTTT	CASSPRAGTPTGELFF
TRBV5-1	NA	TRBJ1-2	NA	TGCGCCAGCAGCTCTGTACAGGGAACCTATGGCTACACCTTC	CASSSVQGTYGYTF
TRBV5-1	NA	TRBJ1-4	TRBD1	TGCGCCAGCAGCTTACAGGGGGCGACTAATGAAAAACTGTTTTTT	CASSLQGATNEKLFF
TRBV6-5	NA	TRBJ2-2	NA	TGTGCCAGCAGTTATTCAACCGGGGAGCTGTTTTTT	CASSYSTGELFF
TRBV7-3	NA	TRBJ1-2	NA	TGTGCCAGCAGCTCTGGACAGCCCAACTATGGCTACACCTTC	CASSSGQPNYGYTF
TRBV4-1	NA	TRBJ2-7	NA	TGCGCCAGCAGCCTAAATTTGGAGTACGAGCAGTACTTC	CASSLNLEYEQYF
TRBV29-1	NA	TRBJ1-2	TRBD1	TGCAGCGTTGATTCAGGGGGTGACGGGCGAGTCTATGGCTACACCTTC	CSVDSGGDGRVYGYTF
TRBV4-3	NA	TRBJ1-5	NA	TGCGCCAGCAGCCAAGACAGGGGCAATCAGCCCCAGCATTTT	CASSQDRGNQPQHF
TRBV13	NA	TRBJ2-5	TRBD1	TGTGCCAGCAGCGAACAGGGGGCAGAGACCCAGTACTTC	CASSEQGAETQYF
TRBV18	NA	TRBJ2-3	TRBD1	TGTGCCAGCTCACCACCGAGCGGGACAGGGGGGACAGATACGCAGTATTTT	CASSPPSGTGGTDTQYF
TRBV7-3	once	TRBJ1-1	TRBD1	TGTGCCAGCAGCGCCCGACAGGGCGGCAACACTGAAGCTTTCTTT	CASSARQGGNTEAFF
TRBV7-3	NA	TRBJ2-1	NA	TGTGCCAGCAGCTTAACCGAGGGAACATGGAATGAGCAGTTCTTC	CASSLTEGTWNEQFF
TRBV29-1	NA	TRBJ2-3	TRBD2	TGCAGCGTTGAAGATCCGATAGCGGGAGGGAACCCAGATACGCAGTATTTT	CSVEDPIAGGNPDTQYF
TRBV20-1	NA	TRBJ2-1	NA	TGCAGTGTTGCGGGGTACAATGAGCAGTTCTTC	CSVAGYNEQFF
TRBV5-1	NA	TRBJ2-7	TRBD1	TGCGCCAGCAGCTTGGCCCCGGACAGGGACGAGCAGTACTTC	CASSLAPDRDEQYF
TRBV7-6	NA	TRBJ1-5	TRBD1	TGTGCCAGCTCGGGACAGCCGGATCAGCCCCAGCATTTT	CASSGQPDQPQHF
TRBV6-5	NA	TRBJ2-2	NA	TGTGCCAGCAGAGACGCGGGACGGGGGACCGGGGAGCTGTTTTTT	CASRDAGRGTGELFF